This T cell receptor (beta chain) was found in a study of Graves' ophthalmopathy and Graves' hyperthyroidism. Study-wide points: Its predictions of ophthalmopathy progression gave the model 60% to 71% sensitivity and 72.22% specificity.

This clonotype occurred a few times. Its antigen is currently unknown. Enrollment excluded any patients with other autoimmune diseases, uncontrolled infections, pregnancy or lactation. V lost 5 bases and J 2 bases, leaving 15 bases between the germline ends. The CDR3 is 15 amino acids. CDR1 is MNHEY and CDR2 is SVGAGI in the germline V gene. RNA transcripts yielded amplified TCR beta CDR3 regions. The library came from an HTBI-primed first-round RT-PCR and a second-round multiplex PCR. TCRdb reprocessed the multiplex PCR reads via MiXCR and lists one record per CDR3 protein. Among roughly 220,000 distinct CDR3 sequences listed, about 47% were seen once.

The clonotype comes from an adult man with Graves' ophthalmopathy. Sequencing was carried out using peripheral blood. The rearrangement links TRBV6-5 to TRBJ1-2; D perhaps matches TRBD1 (5 bases). CDR3 sequence reads: CASSQGPGLNYGYTF. The CDR3 nucleotides are TGTGCCAGCAGTCAGGGACCTGGCTTAAACTATGGCTACACCTTC.